This TCR beta chain was obtained from a study of blood T cell repertoires in COVID-19. For the study at large: The United States, Italy and Spain were the sources of the acute and convalescent COVID-19 samples. From T cells, B-cell-depleted T cells, or PBMCs came the material, which was cDNA or gDNA.

CDR1 and CDR2 from the germline V gene are SGDLS and YYNGEE. Trimming left V 0 bases short and J 3 bases short, with 7 bases between. The CDR3 length is 14 residues. Authors' processing steps: Reference gene primers were amplified, and this amplification served to estimate nucleated cell counts. Clones were sequenced by immunoSEQ multiplex PCR, and TCRdb holds only the in-frame ones, with some missing. V and J calls plus clone size are reproduced from that table; the DNA served to infer D and trimming. The sample has about 240,000 clones; around 87% are singletons. The chain uses TRBV9 and TRBJ2-1; no definite D call. Sample: peripheral blood. The origin of this receptor is a man between 60 and 70 years old who had recovered from COVID-19. This CDR3 is CASSVGSVYNEQFF. CDR3 DNA sequence: TGTGCCAGCAGCGTAGGGTCGGTCTACAATGAGCAGTTCTTC.